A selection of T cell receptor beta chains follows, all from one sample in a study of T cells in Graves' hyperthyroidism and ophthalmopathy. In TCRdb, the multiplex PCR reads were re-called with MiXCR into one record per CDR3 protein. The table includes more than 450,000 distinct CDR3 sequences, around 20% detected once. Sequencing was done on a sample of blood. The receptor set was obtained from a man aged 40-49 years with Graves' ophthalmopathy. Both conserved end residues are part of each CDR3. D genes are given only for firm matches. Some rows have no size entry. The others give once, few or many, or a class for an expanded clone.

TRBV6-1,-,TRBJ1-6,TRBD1,TGTGCCAGCAGCCCAGACAGGGGATTTGATTCACCCCTCCACTTT,CASSPDRGFDSPLHF
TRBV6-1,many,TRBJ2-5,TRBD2,TGTGCCAGCAGGGAGACCGGGGGGAAGGGAACCCAGTACTTC,CASRETGGKGTQYF
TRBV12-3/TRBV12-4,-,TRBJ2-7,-,TGTGCCAGCAGTATCAGGGGTTACGAGCAGTACTTC,CASSIRGYEQYF
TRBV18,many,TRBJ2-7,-,TGTGCCAGCTCACCAGACAGTACCTCCTACGAGCAGTACTTC,CASSPDSTSYEQYF
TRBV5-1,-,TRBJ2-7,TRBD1,TGCGCCAGCAGCTATGGACAGGGGGCAATCGAGCAGTACTTC,CASSYGQGAIEQYF
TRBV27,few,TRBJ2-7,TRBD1,TGTGCCAGCAGTCCGGGACAGGGACCCGACGAGCAGTACTTC,CASSPGQGPDEQYF
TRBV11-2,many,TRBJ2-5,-,TGTGCCAGCAGCTTAGTACGTGCAGGGGGGACAGAGACCCAGTACTTC,CASSLVRAGGTETQYF
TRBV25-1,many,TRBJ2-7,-,TGTGCCACCTCGTTGGGCGGGGGCCTTACTACGGAGCAGTACTTC,CATSLGGGLTTEQYF
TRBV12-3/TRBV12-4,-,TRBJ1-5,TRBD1,TGTGCCAGCAGTTTCGGACAGGGTCAGAATCAGCCCCAGCATTTT,CASSFGQGQNQPQHF
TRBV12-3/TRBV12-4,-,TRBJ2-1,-,TGTGCCAGCAGTAAAAATGAGCAGTTCTTC,CASSKNEQFF
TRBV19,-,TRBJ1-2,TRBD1,TGTGCCAGCGCGGATTTTACAGGGGGCGCGAGACGCCACTACACCTTC,CASADFTGGARRHYTF
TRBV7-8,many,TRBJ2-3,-,TGTGCCAGCAGGCCCAGGGGTAGTGGGACAGATACGCAGTATTTT,CASRPRGSGTDTQYF
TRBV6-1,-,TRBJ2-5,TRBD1,TGTGCCAGCAGTCCCATGACAGGGGAGGTGGGAGAGACCCAGTACTTC,CASSPMTGEVGETQYF
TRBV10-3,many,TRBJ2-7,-,TGTGCCATCAGTGAGCCCGGCTCCTACGAGCAGTACTTC,CAISEPGSYEQYF
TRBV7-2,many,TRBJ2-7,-,TGTGCCAGCAGCTTCGACGAGGGAGGGGGAACCTACGAGCAGTACTTC,CASSFDEGGGTYEQYF
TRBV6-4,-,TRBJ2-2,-,TGTGCCAGCAGGGAAGGGAGGAACACCGGGGAGCTGTTTTTT,CASREGRNTGELFF
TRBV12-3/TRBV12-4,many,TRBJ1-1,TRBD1,TGTGCCAGCAGCCCTGGGACAGGCCTGAACACTGAAGCTTTCTTT,CASSPGTGLNTEAFF
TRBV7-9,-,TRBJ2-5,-,TGTGCCAGCAGCTCGGACGGGGAGTACCAAGAGACCCAGTACTTC,CASSSDGEYQETQYF
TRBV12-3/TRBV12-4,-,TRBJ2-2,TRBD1,TGTGCCAGCAGACCTGGGACAGGGGGCGGAAACACCGGGGAGCTGTTTTTT,CASRPGTGGGNTGELFF
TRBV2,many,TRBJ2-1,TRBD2,TGTGCCAGCAGTGCGGCTAGCGGGACGGTTGGAGAGCAGTTCTTC,CASSAASGTVGEQFF
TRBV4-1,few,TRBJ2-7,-,TGCGCCAGCAGCACCGGCGGGATCTACGAGCAGTACTTC,CASSTGGIYEQYF
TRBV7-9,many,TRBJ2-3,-,TGTGCCAGCAGCTTCTTCGGCACAGATACGCAGTATTTT,CASSFFGTDTQYF
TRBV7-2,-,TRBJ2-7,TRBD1,TGTGCCAGCAGCTTAGAGGGACAGGGGGTCCAAAGCTCCTACGAGCAGTACTTC,CASSLEGQGVQSSYEQYF
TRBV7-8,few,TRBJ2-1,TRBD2,TGTGCCAGCAGCTTCCCAACCGGGACTAGCCCCTACAATGAGCAGTTCTTC,CASSFPTGTSPYNEQFF
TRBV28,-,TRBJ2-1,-,TGTGCCAGCAGCCCAAGGACTGATGAGCAGTTCTTC,CASSPRTDEQFF
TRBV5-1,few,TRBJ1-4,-,TGCGCCAGCAGCTTGACAGCGCCGGGGGGGGATGAAAAACTGTTTTTT,CASSLTAPGGDEKLFF
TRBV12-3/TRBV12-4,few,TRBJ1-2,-,TGTGCCAGCAGTTTCCTGCTGGGGGAGAGGGGCTACACCTTC,CASSFLLGERGYTF
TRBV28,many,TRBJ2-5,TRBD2,TGTGCCAGCAGTTTATACCTAGCGGGAGTTCAGGAGACCCAGTACTTC,CASSLYLAGVQETQYF
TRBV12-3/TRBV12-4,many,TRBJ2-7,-,TGTGCCAGCAGCCTTGTTGTGGGACCGAAAGGCTACGAGCAGTACTTC,CASSLVVGPKGYEQYF
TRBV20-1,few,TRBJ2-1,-,TGCAGTGCTTTGACAGGGACTTTAATAAATGAGCAGTTCTTC,CSALTGTLINEQFF
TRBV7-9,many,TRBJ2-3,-,TGTGCCAGCAGCGCGATGATTCGGGATACGCAGTATTTT,CASSAMIRDTQYF
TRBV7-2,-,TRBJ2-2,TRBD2,TGTGCCAGCAGCTTAGAAGGAGCTAGCGGGGAGAACACCGGGGAGCTGTTTTTT,CASSLEGASGENTGELFF
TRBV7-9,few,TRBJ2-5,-,TGTGCCAGCACCCATGCCGCAGGGCAGCAAGAGACCCAGTACTTC,CASTHAAGQQETQYF
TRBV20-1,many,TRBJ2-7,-,TGCAGTGCTTGGGGTGGGCAGGGGTCCTACGAGCAGTACTTC,CSAWGGQGSYEQYF
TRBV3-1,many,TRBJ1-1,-,TGTGCCAGCAGCGCCCTTCGGGACGACACTGAAGCTTTCTTT,CASSALRDDTEAFF
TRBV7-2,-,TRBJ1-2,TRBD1,TGTGCCAGCAGCTTAAGGGGACAGGGAGATGGGGGCTACACCTTC,CASSLRGQGDGGYTF
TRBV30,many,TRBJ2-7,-,TGTGCCTGGAGTGAAGCGTACGAGCAGTACTTC,CAWSEAYEQYF
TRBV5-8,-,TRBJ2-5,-,TGTGCCAGCAGCTTGAGTTACAGACCTGGGGAGACCCAGTACTTC,CASSLSYRPGETQYF
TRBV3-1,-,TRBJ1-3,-,TGTGCCAGCAGCCAAGAGGGGGACCCTGGAAACACCATATATTTT,CASSQEGDPGNTIYF
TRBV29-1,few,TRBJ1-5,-,TGCAGCGCCCAGGATAGCAATCAGCCCCAGCATTTT,CSAQDSNQPQHF